This T cell receptor beta chain came from a study of blood T cells in healthy people across ages (dated by TCRdb to the mid-2010s). Broadly, across the study: In model experiments, template switching captured roughly one uniquely barcoded TCR beta cDNA molecule for every two T cells. Age-related changes in TCR beta repertoire diversity were measured in the study by deep sequencing normalized with unique cDNA molecular identifiers. The donors were split into four age groups: young (average around 15 years), middle-aged (about 40), aged (around 67) and long-lived (over 75). To avoid experimental bias, donors of different ages were distributed randomly across sequencing lanes. For two donors (one aged 18 to 30 and one aged 80 or older), the study analyzed two additional independent replicas of 1 million unique cDNA reads from the same blood draw.

Inclusive of the bounding cysteine and phenylalanine, the CDR3 is 13 residues long. Only the CDR3 region is kept as DNA, spanning 39 bases read in frame from base 1. CDR1 and CDR2, looked up from the germline V gene (reference sequence), are LNHNV and YYDKDF. Ends trimmed: V by 11 bases, J by 9 bases; bases unmatched to a gene: 12. The roughly 39 donors, aged about 6 to 95 years, were systemically healthy Caucasian individuals from Russia. Around 10 milliliters of peripheral blood were collected from each donor into EDTA-treated Vacutainer tubes. Ficoll-Paque density-gradient centrifugation was used to isolate PBMCs, with at least 6.5 million per sample. Trizol reagent was used to extract total RNA from PBMCs, with at least 5.5 micrograms per sample. Naive CD45RAhigh/CD27high T cell percentages were measured by flow cytometry on a PBMC aliquot from every donor. What the study reported, not specific to this receptor: There was a strong correlation between observed TCR beta diversity and the percentage of naive T cells measured by flow cytometry. Since profiling was done on bulk unsorted PBMCs, naive and antigen-experienced compartments could not be conclusively compared. Observed TCR beta diversity per million T cells fell roughly linearly with age, and a significant reduction was already apparent by age approximately 41. Estimates of total diversity based on one million sequenced T cells were regarded as lower bounds and as underestimates. Donor CMV infection status was unknown, potentially confounding age-related changes in expanded clonotypes. Compared with the aged group, the long-lived group had more naive CD4+ T cells, fewer expanded clones and increased TCR diversity, suggesting age selection.

Libraries came from 5' RACE. TCRdb names Illumina HiSeq 2500 as the instrument used. A second about 7 to 11 cycle PCR used a sample-barcoded 5' primer and a J-beta primer mix. A unique molecular identifier was introduced onto each TCR beta cDNA molecule by a template-switch 5' adaptor carrying 12 random nucleotides. Each sample yielded at least 2.5 million CDR3-containing paired-end reads. First-strand cDNA synthesis was performed from all RNA using the Mint cDNA synthesis kit, with priming by a TRBC-specific oligonucleotide. Following uracil-DNA glycosylase treatment, all cDNA underwent a first 18-cycle PCR with the universal primers M1SS and BC2_uni_R. In the source study's methods: For normalization, 1 million high-quality reads were randomly selected from each sample, with every read carrying a distinct molecular identifier. Reads sharing molecular identifiers were discarded rather than binned into consensus sequences. MiTCR, run with a Q25 quality threshold and the strictest error-elimination algorithm, handled CDR3 identification, clonotype clustering and error correction. A nonparametric unseen species model using Euler transformation provided a lower-bound estimate of total TCR beta diversity. TCRdb reworked the public reads: Q25 trimming with fastp, MiXCR clone assembly, productive beta chains retained. Merged by CDR3 protein, the rows form single entries marked with the most common genes and DNA. TCRdb assigned the V and J calls; the authors' analysis was not used. This sample lists over a million distinct CDR3 sequences; under 45% were detected once. Jointly, the top ten make up approximately 17% of the sample.

This clonotype was counted a few times. No cognate antigen has been identified for it. It has no much larger one-base neighbor in the sample; base qualities were not kept. The sample was blood. The sequence was obtained from a woman aged 55-75 years in good health. Recombination linked TRBV15 to TRBJ2-1, and TRBD1 matches 8 of the central bases. The DNA sequence is given as TGTGCCGCCTGGAGGCAGGGGGCGACTGAGCAGTTCTTC. This yields the protein CAAWRQGATEQFF. When the CDR3 is completed using the reference TRBV15 and TRBJ2-1 genes on either side, the full variable domain is DAMVIQNPRYQVTQFGKPVTLSCSQTLNHNVMYWYQQKSSQAPKLLFHYYDKDFNNEADTPDNFQSRRPNTSFCFLDIRSPGLGDTAMYLCAAWRQGATEQFFGPGTRLTVL.